This TCR beta chain was sequenced in a study of naive and memory T cell subsets. General observations from the study: This RNA-based method may be sensitive to activation-related transcript changes.

There are many counts of this clonotype. What it binds is not known. The ends were cut back, 1 base at V and 0 bases at J, with 13 bases in the middle. The CDR3 is 17 amino acids. Four PCR rounds used nested alpha and beta constant region primers plus the SP2 primer. TCRdb re-called the 5' RACE reads with MiXCR, one entry per CDR3 protein. The sample contains 58,000 or so distinct CDR3 sequences, under 10% of which appear only once. The library had UMIs added by 3' ligation of an oligonucleotide to TCR cDNA. Adult healthy volunteers gave 2.5 ml peripheral blood for whole-blood RNA. This sequence originates from a female donor in good health. The chain joins TRBV12-3 or TRBV12-4 to TRBJ1-5, with a tentative D call TRBD1 (5 bases). The CDR3: CASSLGGRSYSNQPQHF. The CDR3 DNA reads TGTGCCAGCAGTTTAGGGGGACGGTCTTATAGCAATCAGCCCCAGCATTTT.